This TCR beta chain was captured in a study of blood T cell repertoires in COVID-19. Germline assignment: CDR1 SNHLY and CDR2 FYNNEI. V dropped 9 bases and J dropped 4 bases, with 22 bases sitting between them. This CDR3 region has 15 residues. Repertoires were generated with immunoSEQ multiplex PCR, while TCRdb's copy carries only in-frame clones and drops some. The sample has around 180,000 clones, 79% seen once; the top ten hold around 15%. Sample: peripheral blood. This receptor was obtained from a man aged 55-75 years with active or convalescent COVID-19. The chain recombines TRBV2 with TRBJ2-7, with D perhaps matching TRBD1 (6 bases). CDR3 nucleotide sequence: TGTGCCAGGTCTGGGCCGTTGGGGGCGGGTTACGAGCAGTACTTC. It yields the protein CARSGPLGAGYEQYF. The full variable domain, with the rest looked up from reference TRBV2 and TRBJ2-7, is EPEVTQTPSHQVTQMGQEVILRCVPISNHLYFYWYRQILGQKVEFLVSFYNNEISEKSEIFDDQFSVERPDGSNFTLKIRSTKLEDSAMYFCARSGPLGAGYEQYFGPGTRLTVT.